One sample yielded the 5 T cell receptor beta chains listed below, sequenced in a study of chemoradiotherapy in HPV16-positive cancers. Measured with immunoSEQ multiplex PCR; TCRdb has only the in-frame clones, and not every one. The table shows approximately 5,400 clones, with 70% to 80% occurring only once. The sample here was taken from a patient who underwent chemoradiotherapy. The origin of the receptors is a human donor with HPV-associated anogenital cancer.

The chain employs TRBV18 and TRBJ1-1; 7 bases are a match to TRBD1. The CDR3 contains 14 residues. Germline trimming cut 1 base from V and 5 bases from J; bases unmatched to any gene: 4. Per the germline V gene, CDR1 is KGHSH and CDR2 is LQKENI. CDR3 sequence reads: CASSPQGARTEAFF. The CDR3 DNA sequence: TGTGCCAGCTCACCACAGGGGGCACGGACTGAAGCTTTCTTT. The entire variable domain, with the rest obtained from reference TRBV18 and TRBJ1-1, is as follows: NAGVMQNPRHLVRRRGQEARLRCSPMKGHSHVYWYRQLPEEGLKFMVYLQKENIIDESGMPKERFSAEFPKEGPSILRIQQVVRGDSAAYFCASSPQGARTEAFFGQGTRLTVV.

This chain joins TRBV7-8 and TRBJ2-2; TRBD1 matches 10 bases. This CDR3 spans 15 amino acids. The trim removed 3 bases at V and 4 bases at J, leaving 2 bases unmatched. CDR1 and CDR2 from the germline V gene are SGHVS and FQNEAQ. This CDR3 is CASSFGTGVTGELFF. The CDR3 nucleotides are TGTGCCAGCAGCTTCGGGACAGGGGTCACCGGGGAGCTGTTTTTT.

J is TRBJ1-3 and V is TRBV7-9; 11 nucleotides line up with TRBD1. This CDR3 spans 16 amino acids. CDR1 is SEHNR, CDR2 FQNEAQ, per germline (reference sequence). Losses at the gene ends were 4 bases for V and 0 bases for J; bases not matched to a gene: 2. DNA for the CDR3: TGTGCCAGCAGCTACGGGACAGGGGGCTCTGGAAACACCATATATTTT. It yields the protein CASSYGTGGSGNTIYF.

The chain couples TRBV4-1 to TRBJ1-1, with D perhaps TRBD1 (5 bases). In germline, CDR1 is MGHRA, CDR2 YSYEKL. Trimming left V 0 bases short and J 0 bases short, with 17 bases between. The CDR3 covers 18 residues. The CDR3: CASSQDPSGVGLNTEAFF. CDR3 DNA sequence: TGCGCCAGCAGCCAAGACCCCTCGGGGGTTGGGTTGAACACTGAAGCTTTCTTT.

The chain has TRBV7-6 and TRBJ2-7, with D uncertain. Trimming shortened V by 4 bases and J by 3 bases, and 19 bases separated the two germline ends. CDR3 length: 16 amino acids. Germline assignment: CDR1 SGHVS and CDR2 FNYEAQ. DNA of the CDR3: TGTGCCAGCAGCTCCCAAGCGAATAGTTGGGGCTACGAGCAGTACTTC. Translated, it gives CASSSQANSWGYEQYF.